This entry lists 9 T cell receptor beta chains sequenced from one sample in a study of Ad26.COV2.S vaccination and SARS-CoV-2 variants. The repertoire was sequenced with immunoSEQ multiplex PCR; TCRdb's copy has only in-frame clones and lacks some. The sample records some 350,000 clones, roughly 84% being singletons. Stated treatment: some 19 received Ad26.COV2.S at low or high dose, single or two shots; 5 received placebo; per-sample allocation not given. Day 63 after the first injection of vaccine or placebo was the sampling time. The material was peripheral blood, obtained in a trial of Ad26.COV2.S vaccine versus placebo. The receptors stem from a person between 18 and 60 years old who received the Ad26.COV2.S COVID-19 vaccine or a placebo.

The chain joins TRBV2 to TRBJ2-5; 10 bases map to TRBD2. Germline values: CDR1 SNHLY, CDR2 FYNNEI. Trimming at V came to 5 bases and at J to 1 base, leaving 7 bases not matched to a gene. This CDR3 is 16 amino acids long. The CDR3 reads CASSLLAGGPQETQYF. CDR3 in DNA: TGTGCCAGCAGTCTCTTAGCGGGGGGACCCCAAGAGACCCAGTACTTC.

This chain links TRBV5-1 with TRBJ2-5; TRBD2 aligns across 12 bases. V shed 4 bases and J 8 bases; nucleotides not matched to a gene: 12. CDR3 length equals 16 residues. CDR1 is SGHRS and CDR2 is YFSETQ in the germline V gene. The CDR3 region is CASSPGLAGGSETQYF. The CDR3 coding sequence is TGCGCCAGCAGCCCCGGTCTAGCGGGAGGGTCGGAAACCCAGTACTTC.

This chain connects TRBV18 to TRBJ2-2, with TRBD1 matching 11 bases. The CDR3 extends over 16 amino acids. The V segment lost 3 bases and the J segment 4 bases; nucleotides outside the gene matches: 4. CDR1 is KGHSH and CDR2 is LQKENI in the germline V gene. The CDR3 reads CASSPGQGALTGELFF. As DNA, the CDR3 is TGTGCCAGCTCACCCGGACAGGGGGCGCTCACCGGGGAGCTGTTTTTT.

The rearrangement joins TRBV11-2 to TRBJ2-1; 9 nucleotides agree with TRBD1. The CDR3 covers 13 residues. The V segment lost 5 bases and the J segment 7 bases; nucleotides outside the gene matches: 3. Germline CDR1 reads SGHAT; CDR2 reads FQNNGV. The DNA of the CDR3 is TGTGCCAGCAGCCAAGACAGGGGGAATGAGCAGTTCTTC. Protein: CASSQDRGNEQFF.

In DNA, the CDR3 is TGTGCCAGCAGCAGGACTAGCGGGGGTCCTCCCTACGAGCAGTACTTC. Residues: CASSRTSGGPPYEQYF. The rearrangement joins TRBV5-4 to TRBJ2-7, with 13 bases lining up with TRBD2. The CDR3 spans 16 residues. V was pared by 4 bases and J by 2 bases, with 6 bases of the junction left unmatched. The germline V gene has CDR1 SGHNT and CDR2 YYREEE (reference sequence).

With regard to this clone: The sample carries other DNA sequences with the same CDR3. The chain links TRBV5-8 to TRBJ1-6; no definite D call. There are 15 residues in the CDR3. CDR1 and CDR2 (germline): SGHTS, YDEGEE. V gave up 0 bases and J gave up 0 bases, with 4 bases separating them. CDR3 DNA: TGTGCCAGCAGCTTGGGCAGCTCCTATAATTCACCCCTCCACTTT. Amino acids: CASSLGSSYNSPLHF.

The genes are TRBV19 and TRBJ1-1, with 9 bases matching TRBD1. CDR3 length: 16 amino acids. V dropped 6 bases and J dropped 6; count of bases not matched to a gene: 14. Germline-derived CDR1 and CDR2 are LNHDA and SQIVND (reference sequence). This CDR3 is CASRDRGGLRTSEAFF. CDR3 coding DNA: TGTGCCAGTAGGGACAGGGGCGGGTTAAGAACTTCTGAAGCTTTCTTT. The full variable domain, with the rest looked up from reference TRBV19 and TRBJ1-1, is DGGITQSPKYLFRKEGQNVTLSCEQNLNHDAMYWYRQDPGQGLRLIYYSQIVNDFQKGDIAEGYSVSREKKESFPLTVTSAQKNPTAFYLCASRDRGGLRTSEAFFGQGTRLTVV.

This clone turned up a few times. The CDR3 region is CASSRGQKHGYTF. Here the CDR3 DNA reads TGTGCCAGCAGTAGGGGACAGAAGCACGGCTACACCTTC. This chain links TRBV28 with TRBJ1-2; 7 bases are shared with TRBD1. Germline V gene data show CDR1 as MDHEN and CDR2 as SYDVKM. There are 13 residues in the CDR3. J lost 8 bases, V lost 5 bases, and 8 bases had no gene match.

The chain is built from TRBV5-1 and TRBJ2-7; weak D call: TRBD2 (6 bases). V was clipped by 0 bases and J by 2 bases, with 9 bases between them. The CDR3 runs 14 residues. Germline loops: CDR1 SGHRS, CDR2 YFSETQ. The CDR3 DNA is TGCGCCAGCAGCTTGGACGGGAGTCCCTACGAGCAGTACTTC. Protein product: CASSLDGSPYEQYF.